Each of the 29 T cell receptor beta chains below was sequenced from the same sample in a study of blood T cell repertoires in COVID-19. Clones were sequenced by immunoSEQ multiplex PCR, and TCRdb holds only the in-frame ones, with some missing. The sample carries hundreds of thousands of clones, 86% recorded once. The specimen was peripheral blood. The receptors shown here come from a woman in her 30s with active or convalescent COVID-19.

The genes are TRBV19 and TRBJ2-6; no clear D. The CDR3 runs to 15 residues. CDR1 and CDR2 (germline): LNHDA, SQIVND (reference sequence). Deletions cut 3 bases from V and 4 bases from J, with 10 bases between. CDR3 protein: CASSIGDTGANVLTF. The CDR3 nucleotides are TGTGCCAGTAGTATTGGCGACACCGGGGCCAACGTCCTGACTTTC.

The V and J genes are TRBV19 and TRBJ1-1; 7 bases are shared with TRBD1. Germline values: CDR1 LNHDA, CDR2 SQIVND (reference sequence). V lost 5 bases, J lost 10 bases, and 7 bases stayed unmatched. This CDR3 is 12 amino acids long. CDR3 bases: TGTGCCAGTAGTCTAACAGGGGTAGGAGCTTTCTTT. Translated: CASSLTGVGAFF.

The J gene is TRBJ2-5, the V gene TRBV6-6; 8 bases are shared with TRBD1. The CDR3 sequence is 15 residues long. CDR1 MNHNY and CDR2 SVGAGI come from the germline V gene (reference sequence). Trimming removed 4 bases from V and 4 bases from J; junction bases left unmatched: 8. CDR3 protein: CASSSGGGVGETQYF. The CDR3, as DNA: TGTGCCAGCAGTTCAGGGGGCGGGGTTGGAGAGACCCAGTACTTC.

The chain carries TRBV5-4 and TRBJ1-1; D perhaps matches TRBD1 (5 bases). From germline, CDR1 is SGHNT and CDR2 YYREEE (reference sequence). CDR3 length equals 18 residues. The ends were cut back, 4 bases at V and 4 bases at J, with 26 bases in the middle. The CDR3 loop is CASSHDAGGALAGTEAFF. In DNA, the CDR3 is TGTGCCAGCAGCCACGACGCGGGGGGTGCCCTGGCGGGCACTGAAGCTTTCTTT.

This clone has more than one count but fewer than ten. The gene calls are TRBV6-1 and TRBJ2-2; TRBD2 aligns across 11 bases. The CDR3 consists of 17 residues. V shed 2 bases, J shed 7 bases, and the junction held 9 bases outside the gene matches. In germline, CDR1 is MNHNS, CDR2 SASEGT. Written as DNA, the CDR3 is TGTGCCAGCAGTGAATGGAGACTAGCGGGGTTTGACGGGGAGCTGTTTTTT. It translates to CASSEWRLAGFDGELFF.

The J gene is TRBJ1-2, the V gene TRBV30; no definite D call. The CDR3 has 13 amino acids. Trimming removed 2 bases at V and 0 bases at J, with 7 bases between. Germline lookup yields CDR1 GTSNPN and CDR2 SVGIG (reference sequence). CDR3 coding DNA: TGTGCCTGGAGTTTGGAGACTAACTATGGCTACACCTTC. Protein: CAWSLETNYGYTF.

This clone has a single count. This chain uses TRBV29-1 with TRBJ1-1; TRBD1 aligns across 9 bases. Unmatched junction bases numbered 9, after V lost 5 bases and J lost 5 bases. Germline CDR1 and CDR2: SQVTM and ANQGSEA. This CDR3 contains 14 residues. The CDR3: CSVLTQGARTEAFF. The CDR3 nucleotides are TGCAGCGTTCTGACACAGGGGGCGCGGACTGAAGCTTTCTTT. Full variable domain (remainder filled in from reference TRBV29-1 and TRBJ1-1): SAVISQKPSRDICQRGTSLTIQCQVDSQVTMMFWYRQQPGQSLTLIATANQGSEATYESGFVIDKFPISRPNLTFSTLTVSNMSPEDSSIYLCSVLTQGARTEAFFGQGTRLTVV.

The rearrangement links TRBV19 to TRBJ1-4; tentative D call: TRBD1 (6 bases). CDR3 length equals 16 residues. The germline CDR1 and CDR2 sequences are LNHDA and SQIVND (reference sequence). The V and J ends lost 3 bases and 3 bases respectively, with 14 bases between them. CDR3 DNA: TGTGCCAGTAGTATCCAGGGGTTCGTGGCTAATGAAAAACTGTTTTTT. Its protein is CASSIQGFVANEKLFF.

The chain is built from TRBV4-2 and TRBJ2-7; TRBD2 aligns across 9 bases. V lost 5 bases and J lost 5; bases outside the gene matches: 13. Germline V gives CDR1 LGHNA, CDR2 YNFKEQ. This CDR3 comprises 16 residues. CDR3 protein: CASSNRPSGDANEQYF. DNA for the CDR3: TGTGCCAGCAGCAACCGGCCTAGCGGGGACGCGAACGAGCAGTACTTC.

V and J are TRBV29-1 and TRBJ2-5; perhaps TRBD2 as D (6 bases). CDR3 length: 15 residues. CDR1 SQVTM and CDR2 ANQGSEA come from the germline V gene. V lost 5 bases, J lost 5 bases, and 21 bases lay in between. CDR3 region: CSVRVDGTYSETQYF. CDR3 nucleotide sequence: TGCAGCGTTAGGGTCGACGGGACTTATTCGGAGACCCAGTACTTC.

The chain uses TRBV15 and TRBJ2-7; maybe TRBD1 (6 bases). CDR1 is LNHNV, CDR2 YYDKDF, per germline (reference sequence). The CDR3 runs 16 residues. V lost 3 bases, J lost 2 bases, and 17 bases lay in between. CDR3 protein: CATSSPLGDIAYEQYF. CDR3 nucleotide sequence: TGTGCCACCAGCAGCCCATTAGGGGACATAGCCTACGAGCAGTACTTC.

The rearrangement uses TRBV27 and TRBJ1-5; D not resolved. Trimming took 0 bases from V and 2 from J, leaving 8 bases between them. Per germline, CDR1 MNHEY and CDR2 SMNVEV (reference sequence). The CDR3 runs to 15 residues. The CDR3: CASSLSGSGNQPQHF. CDR3 sequence (DNA): TGTGCCAGCAGTTTATCGGGGAGTGGCAATCAGCCCCAGCATTTT.

This clone was recorded only once. This chain uses TRBV19 with TRBJ2-1; 8 nucleotides line up with TRBD2. The CDR3 has 14 residues. V lost 4 bases, J lost 5 bases, and 4 bases stayed unmatched. CDR1 LNHDA and CDR2 SQIVND come from the germline V gene (reference sequence). CDR3 sequence (DNA): TGTGCCAGTAGTAGGCTAGCGGGCAACAATGAGCAGTTCTTC. Protein: CASSRLAGNNEQFF.

This rearrangement joins TRBV2 to TRBJ2-4, with D perhaps TRBD1 (5 bases). The CDR3 has 16 amino acids. In germline, CDR1 is SNHLY, CDR2 FYNNEI. Trimming pared 1 base from V and 9 bases from J, leaving 19 bases between. The CDR3 DNA reads as TGTGCCAGCAGTGAAGGGGGCAGGGTGAGCTTGAGCATTCAGTACTTC. This sequence encodes CASSEGGRVSLSIQYF.

The V and J genes are TRBV29-1 and TRBJ1-2, with D tentatively TRBD1 (6 bases). Trimming stripped 4 bases from V and 8 bases from J, with 11 bases between. This CDR3 is 11 amino acids long. Germline CDR1 SQVTM, CDR2 ANQGSEA. CDR3 loop: CSVVDRLGYTF. The DNA for the CDR3 is TGCAGCGTTGTTGACAGGTTGGGCTACACCTTC.

This clone was seen more than once but under ten times. This sequence joins TRBV15 and TRBJ1-4, with 8 bases aligning to TRBD1. V dropped 8 bases and J dropped 8; count of bases not matched to a gene: 7. This CDR3 contains 13 residues. Per the germline V gene, CDR1 is LNHNV and CDR2 is YYDKDF (reference sequence). CDR3 amino acids: CATADRAREKLFF. CDR3 DNA sequence: TGTGCCACCGCGGACAGGGCGAGAGAAAAACTGTTTTTT.

The J gene is TRBJ1-1, the V gene TRBV4-2; 8 bases fit TRBD1. The CDR3 sequence is 15 residues long. Germline CDR1 is LGHNA and CDR2 is YNFKEQ. V lost 4 bases and J lost 0; bases outside the gene matches: 4. The CDR3 sequence is CASSPGQGMNTEAFF. In DNA form, the CDR3 reads TGTGCCAGCAGCCCAGGACAGGGAATGAACACTGAAGCTTTCTTT.

V gene TRBV25-1 combines with J gene TRBJ2-1, with a tentative D call TRBD2 (6 bases). CDR1 is MGHDK, CDR2 SYGVNS, per germline. This CDR3 region has 14 residues. Trimming took off 8 bases at V and 6 bases at J, with 17 bases between the two ends. CDR3: CASGGGTQPNEQFF. CDR3 bases: TGTGCCAGCGGCGGCGGGACCCAACCCAATGAGCAGTTCTTC.

The rearrangement links TRBV18 to TRBJ2-5; TRBD1 aligns across 8 bases. The J segment lost 4 bases and the V segment lost 9 bases, leaving 10 bases of the junction unmatched. This CDR3 has 14 residues. CDR1 and CDR2 from the germline V gene are KGHSH and LQKENI. The CDR3 is CASVGQEGGETQYF. DNA of the CDR3: TGTGCCAGTGTGGGACAGGAAGGAGGAGAGACCCAGTACTTC. Full variable domain (rest looked up from reference TRBV18 and TRBJ2-5): NAGVMQNPRHLVRRRGQEARLRCSPMKGHSHVYWYRQLPEEGLKFMVYLQKENIIDESGMPKERFSAEFPKEGPSILRIQQVVRGDSAAYFCASVGQEGGETQYFGPGTRLLVL.

This rearrangement joins TRBV7-9 to TRBJ2-7; no clear D gene. V shed 4 bases and J shed 6 bases, with 10 bases lying between them. The CDR3 has 12 amino acids. Germline CDR1 reads SEHNR; CDR2 reads FQNEAQ (reference sequence). CDR3 loop: CASSYSVFEQYF. The CDR3 DNA follows: TGTGCCAGCAGCTATAGTGTATTCGAGCAGTACTTC.

The rearrangement joins TRBV29-1 to TRBJ1-1, with 7 bases identical to TRBD1. This CDR3 comprises 16 residues. The trim removed 4 bases at V and 3 bases at J, leaving 14 bases unmatched. Per the germline V gene, CDR1 is SQVTM and CDR2 is ANQGSEA. DNA for the CDR3: TGCAGCGTTGGATCAGGGGGGATTGCCATTTACACTGAAGCTTTCTTT. This encodes CSVGSGGIAIYTEAFF.

The chain recombines TRBV5-1 with TRBJ2-7, with a tentative D call TRBD2 (5 bases). The V end was cut by 4 bases, the J end by 8 bases, with 13 bases between. The CDR3 length is 12 residues. Germline loops: CDR1 SGHRS, CDR2 YFSETQ. The CDR3 coding sequence is TGCGCCAGCAGCAAGGACTTTTATAAGCAGTACTTC. Its translation: CASSKDFYKQYF.

The J gene is TRBJ1-4, the V gene TRBV30; D is uncertain. V dropped 0 bases and J dropped 9 bases, with 26 bases sitting between them. The CDR3 spans 18 residues. The germline CDR1 and CDR2 sequences are GTSNPN and SVGIG (reference sequence). This CDR3 is CAWSVVSQVCSPAKKLFF. The CDR3 coding sequence is TGTGCCTGGAGTGTTGTTAGTCAGGTATGTTCCCCGGCGAAAAAACTGTTTTTT.

The chain carries TRBV19 and TRBJ1-1, with 7 bases that match TRBD1. Germline CDR1 is LNHDA and CDR2 is SQIVND (reference sequence). The CDR3 length is 15 residues. Trimming removed 10 bases from V and 1 base from J; junction bases left unmatched: 12. The CDR3 nucleotides are TGTGCCACCCACATCTACAGGGGAGAGAACACTGAAGCTTTCTTT. Translating it yields CATHIYRGENTEAFF.

The sample holds one count of this clone. The rearrangement links TRBV7-2 to TRBJ2-7; D is undetermined. The V gene's germline CDR1 is SGHTA and CDR2 FQGNSA. Trimming pared 0 bases from V and 6 bases from J, leaving 9 bases between. The CDR3 is 13 residues long. CDR3 in DNA: TGTGCCAGCAGCTTAGCATCTCCGGGCGAGCAGTACTTC. Its translation is CASSLASPGEQYF.

The chain combines TRBV6-1 with TRBJ2-2; TRBD2 matches at 12 bases. Germline V gives CDR1 MNHNS, CDR2 SASEGT. V was clipped by 4 bases and J by 7 bases; unmatched bases: 7. The CDR3 contains 16 residues. This chain's CDR3 is CASSGLAGVSRGELFF. The DNA for the CDR3 is TGTGCCAGCAGTGGACTAGCGGGAGTCTCTCGCGGGGAGCTGTTTTTT.

This chain connects TRBV6-2 or TRBV6-3 to TRBJ2-7; TRBD2 is a possible D gene (5 bases). CDR1 MNHEY and CDR2 SVGEGT come from the germline V gene. The CDR3 is 16 amino acids. Trimming shortened V by 0 bases and J by 2 bases, and 14 bases separated the two germline ends. This CDR3 is CASSYSISSSPYEQYF. CDR3 nucleotides: TGTGCCAGCAGTTACTCGATATCTAGCAGCCCCTACGAGCAGTACTTC.

The V gene is TRBV27, the J gene TRBJ1-1; D call uncertain. V was trimmed by 7 bases and J by 0 bases, leaving 15 bases between them. The CDR3 runs 15 residues. Per germline, CDR1 MNHEY and CDR2 SMNVEV (reference sequence). The CDR3 is CASIVGRGMNTEAFF. The CDR3 nucleotides read TGTGCCAGCATCGTCGGGCGGGGAATGAACACTGAAGCTTTCTTT.

The V and J genes are TRBV10-3 and TRBJ1-1; D remains unclear. CDR1 ENHRY and CDR2 SYGVKD come from the germline V gene. Trimming removed 5 bases at V and 1 base at J, with 11 bases between. The CDR3 extends over 14 amino acids. The CDR3 DNA reads as TGTGCCATCAGTATATCCACAGAGAACACTGAAGCTTTCTTT. Protein sequence: CAISISTENTEAFF.